This entry describes one T cell receptor beta chain. The antigen remains unidentified. Then a second PCR, running roughly 6 to 12 cycles, was carried out with a sample-barcoded 5' primer and a J-beta primer mix. Each CDR3 protein is one row after TCRdb ran MiXCR on the 5' RACE reads. The data contain about 900,000 distinct CDR3 sequences, around 49% of them singletons. The ends were cut back, 1 base at V and 0 bases at J, with 10 bases in the middle. This CDR3 spans 16 amino acids. CDR1 is SQVTM, CDR2 ANQGSEA, per germline. These data are taken from a study of blood T cells in healthy people across ages. Study-wide results and caveats: Naive CD4+ cell counts and diversity both ran higher in long-lived than in aged donors.

The rearrangement uses TRBV29-1 and TRBJ2-6; D not certain. The sample comprised blood. This sequence originates from a man younger than 40 in good health. The DNA for the CDR3 is TGCAGCGTTGAAGGCGTCTCCAACTCTGGGGCCAACGTCCTGACTTTC. It specifies CSVEGVSNSGANVLTF.